Listed below are T cell receptor beta chains from one sample, sequenced in a study of cytomegalovirus exposure and HLA in healthy donors. Profiling relied on immunoSEQ multiplex PCR, and the TCRdb table lists in-frame clones only, not all of them. The data hold 160,000 or so clones, with 84% observed a single time. The sequencing sample was made of PBMCs. The receptors come from a man aged 50 or older in good health and CMV-seropositive. Both conserved end residues are part of each CDR3. D genes are given only for firm matches. A row's size may be missing; if present it is once, few, many or a size class.

J gene: TRBJ2-2; clone size: NA; V gene: TRBV15; D gene: NA; CDR3 DNA: TGTGCCACCAGCAGAGACAGGGTAACCGGGGAGCTGTTTTTT; CDR3 protein: CATSRDRVTGELFF
J gene: TRBJ2-1; clone size: NA; V gene: TRBV5-1; D gene: TRBD2; CDR3 DNA: TGCGCCAGCAGCTTGAAACTAGCGGGGAATAGTGGGCAGTTCTTC; CDR3 protein: CASSLKLAGNSGQFF
J gene: TRBJ1-2; clone size: NA; V gene: TRBV19; D gene: NA; CDR3 DNA: TGTGCCAGTAGGGGCCCGTCCTATGGCTACACCTTC; CDR3 protein: CASRGPSYGYTF
J gene: TRBJ2-2; clone size: once; V gene: TRBV7-3; D gene: TRBD2; CDR3 DNA: TGTGCCAGCAGCCCCGTGGGGGGGAGCAACACCGGGGAGCTGTTTTTT; CDR3 protein: CASSPVGGSNTGELFF
J gene: TRBJ2-1; clone size: NA; V gene: TRBV5-1; D gene: NA; CDR3 DNA: TGCGCCAGCAGCTTCCGGGTTTTGGATGAGCAGTTCTTC; CDR3 protein: CASSFRVLDEQFF
J gene: TRBJ1-5; clone size: NA; V gene: TRBV7-8; D gene: TRBD1; CDR3 DNA: TGTGCCAGCAGCTTAGTGGCAGGGGGCTGGAATCAGCCCCAGCATTTT; CDR3 protein: CASSLVAGGWNQPQHF
J gene: TRBJ2-1; clone size: NA; V gene: TRBV19; D gene: TRBD1; CDR3 DNA: TGTGCCAGTAGTCCCGGGACAGGGGGAGCCTATGAGCAGTTCTTC; CDR3 protein: CASSPGTGGAYEQFF
J gene: TRBJ1-4; clone size: NA; V gene: TRBV5-4; D gene: TRBD1; CDR3 DNA: TGTGCCAGCAGCCTATGGACAGGAGGGAGTGAAAAACTGTTTTTT; CDR3 protein: CASSLWTGGSEKLFF
J gene: TRBJ1-5; clone size: NA; V gene: TRBV27; D gene: NA; CDR3 DNA: TGTGCCAGCAGTTTCAGGGGCCCCAATCAGCCCCAGCATTTT; CDR3 protein: CASSFRGPNQPQHF
J gene: TRBJ2-1; clone size: NA; V gene: TRBV9; D gene: NA; CDR3 DNA: TGTGCCAGCAGCGTAATAGCGAGCTCCTACAATGAGCAGTTCTTC; CDR3 protein: CASSVIASSYNEQFF
J gene: TRBJ1-2; clone size: few; V gene: TRBV29-1; D gene: NA; CDR3 DNA: TGCAGCGTCGACAAAACTAGTAATAGCTACACCTTC; CDR3 protein: CSVDKTSNSYTF
J gene: TRBJ2-1; clone size: NA; V gene: TRBV5-1; D gene: TRBD2; CDR3 DNA: TGCGCCAGCAGACCTAGACTAGCGGGAGTTCGGAATGAGCAGTTCTTC; CDR3 protein: CASRPRLAGVRNEQFF
J gene: TRBJ2-2; clone size: NA; V gene: TRBV30; D gene: TRBD2; CDR3 DNA: TGTGCCTGGAGTGTATTCGGCGGGAGTAACACCGGGGAGCTGTTTTTT; CDR3 protein: CAWSVFGGSNTGELFF
J gene: TRBJ2-3; clone size: NA; V gene: TRBV5-6; D gene: TRBD2; CDR3 DNA: TGTGCCAGCAGCCCGGGACTAGCGGGAGGGAGTACGCAGTATTTT; CDR3 protein: CASSPGLAGGSTQYF
J gene: TRBJ2-7; clone size: once; V gene: TRBV5-1; D gene: NA; CDR3 DNA: TGCGCCAGCAGCTTGGGTTGGAGGGGGGGTAGCTCCTACGAGCAGTACTTC; CDR3 protein: CASSLGWRGGSSYEQYF
J gene: TRBJ2-1; clone size: once; V gene: TRBV6-6; D gene: TRBD2; CDR3 DNA: TGTGCCAGCAGTTCCCAGCGGGGGGCATACAATGAGCAGTTCTTC; CDR3 protein: CASSSQRGAYNEQFF
J gene: TRBJ1-1; clone size: NA; V gene: TRBV29-1; D gene: NA; CDR3 DNA: TGCAGCGTTGATGGGGGGACTGAAGCTTTCTTT; CDR3 protein: CSVDGGTEAFF
J gene: TRBJ1-1; clone size: few; V gene: TRBV25-1; D gene: NA; CDR3 DNA: TGTGCCAGCAGTGACAAGAACACTGAAGCTTTCTTT; CDR3 protein: CASSDKNTEAFF
J gene: TRBJ2-3; clone size: NA; V gene: TRBV5-1; D gene: NA; CDR3 DNA: TGCGCCAGCAGCTTGGCCAGGGGGGTAACAGATACGCAGTATTTT; CDR3 protein: CASSLARGVTDTQYF
J gene: TRBJ1-2; clone size: medium-sized; V gene: TRBV5-1; D gene: NA; CDR3 DNA: TGCGCCAGCAGCTCTTCCCAGGAACAGGACTATGATGATGGCTACACCTTC; CDR3 protein: CASSSSQEQDYDDGYTF
J gene: TRBJ2-7; clone size: NA; V gene: TRBV6-5; D gene: TRBD1; CDR3 DNA: TGTGCCAGCAGTTACCGCGACAGGGGTTACGAGCAGTACTTC; CDR3 protein: CASSYRDRGYEQYF
J gene: TRBJ2-7; clone size: NA; V gene: TRBV5-1; D gene: TRBD1; CDR3 DNA: TGCGCCAGCAGCATGCGACATCAGGGGGTCCACGAGCAGTACTTC; CDR3 protein: CASSMRHQGVHEQYF